This record looks at one TCR beta chain sequence and its context. Its specificity is not known. Deletions cut 3 bases from V and 10 bases from J, with 19 bases between. There are 14 residues in the CDR3. The V gene's germline CDR1 is GTSNPN and CDR2 SVGIG (reference sequence). The sample comes from a study of cytomegalovirus exposure and HLA in healthy donors. Study outcomes and limitations: Sequencing depth roughly uniform across donors was assumed in presence/absence analyses. An Asian-associated ancestry cluster reportedly showed fewer N-insertions than the roughly 670-donor mean in a later analysis. It was likely that a cluster of highly shared sequence variants was a sequencing artifact.

Use of 60 Vbeta and 13 Jbeta primers characterized the PCR. Per the authors' pipeline: In a later analysis, some 80 million unique TCR beta chains included roughly 11 million shared by two or more donors. This table comes from immunoSEQ multiplex PCR, and its TCRdb copy is limited to in-frame clones, with some not included. From that table come the V and J calls and clone size; the DNA was used to work out D and trimming. Here the sample spans around 140,000 clones, approximately 84% being singletons. V gene TRBV30 combines with J gene TRBJ2-1; TRBD2 might be the D (6 bases). Specimen: PBMCs. The source is a woman aged 40 to 55 in good health and CMV-seronegative. Here the CDR3 reads CAWSLSGPEGEQFF. DNA for the CDR3: TGTGCCTGGAGCCTCTCGGGACCGGAGGGAGAGCAGTTCTTC.